This TCR beta chain came from a study of long-term antiretroviral therapy in people with HIV. Study-wide findings and caveats: Those clones which expanded before ART made up the dominant part of the repertoire at all time points.

Investigators performed immunoSEQ version v3.0 at survey level. Profiled with immunoSEQ multiplex PCR; TCRdb holds only in-frame clones, not every one. Found here are under 35,000 clones, approximately 90% of them singletons; the top ten hold 10% to 15%. The CDR3 has 15 residues. The V gene lost 1 base and the J gene lost 4 bases, with 14 bases spanning the gap. CDR1 and CDR2 from the germline V gene are SNHLY and FYNNEI. Concerning this clone: The antigen is unknown.

This chain uses TRBV2 with TRBJ2-7; D might be TRBD2 (6 bases). The receptor was isolated from a young man with HIV. The specimen was unsorted PBMCs, collected 1.1 years after starting antiretroviral therapy. Written as DNA, the CDR3 is TGTGCCAGCAGTGAAGTCGGCGGGAAATCATACGAGCAGTACTTC. This encodes CASSEVGGKSYEQYF. Using reference TRBV2 and TRBJ2-7 for the parts outside the CDR3, the full variable domain is EPEVTQTPSHQVTQMGQEVILRCVPISNHLYFYWYRQILGQKVEFLVSFYNNEISEKSEIFDDQFSVERPDGSNFTLKIRSTKLEDSAMYFCASSEVGGKSYEQYFGPGTRLTVT.